A selection of T cell receptor beta chains follows, all from one sample in a study of T cell responses to AZD1222 COVID-19 vaccine. Assay: immunoSEQ multiplex PCR; the TCRdb copy retains only in-frame clones and omits some. Of almost 65,000 clones in the sample, 65% to 85% were seen once. Sequencing was performed on peripheral blood, taken on day 0 of AZD1222 vaccination. The receptor set was obtained from an adult in good health. CDR3s include the opening cysteine and the closing phenylalanine or tryptophan. The D gene is left open where the match is weak. Clone size is not always given. Where it is, it says once, few, many or a class for expanded clones.

size | J | D | V | CDR3 | DNA
- | TRBJ2-7 | - | TRBV5-8 | CASRNRNSYEQYF | TGTGCCAGCAGGAACAGGAACTCCTACGAGCAGTACTTC
- | TRBJ1-2 | - | TRBV28 | CASSLADRNYGYTF | TGTGCCAGCAGTTTAGCAGATCGAAACTATGGCTACACCTTC
few | TRBJ2-3 | TRBD1 | TRBV10-3 | CAIRRDRNEDTQYF | TGTGCCATCAGGCGGGACAGGAACGAAGATACGCAGTATTTT
- | TRBJ2-5 | - | TRBV28 | CASSNGGGATQYF | TGTGCCAGCAGTAACGGTGGGGGGGCGACCCAGTACTTC
- | TRBJ1-1 | - | TRBV29-1 | CSIENVIDTEAFF | TGCAGTATCGAGAATGTGATTGACACTGAAGCTTTCTTT
- | TRBJ1-2 | - | TRBV20-1 | CSLTSGYGYTF | TGCAGTCTGACAAGCGGCTATGGCTACACCTTC
- | TRBJ2-7 | - | TRBV30 | CAWSAGSWGYEQYF | TGTGCCTGGAGTGCCGGGAGTTGGGGTTACGAGCAGTACTTC
few | TRBJ2-7 | TRBD1 | TRBV11-3 | CASSPGGQGAREQYF | TGTGCCAGCAGCCCCGGGGGACAGGGGGCAAGGGAGCAGTACTTC
- | TRBJ1-2 | - | TRBV29-1 | CSVLDRNYGYTF | TGCAGCGTTTTGGACAGAAACTATGGCTACACCTTC
- | TRBJ2-5 | - | TRBV6-1 | CASSEVPRGRETQYF | TGTGCCAGCAGTGAAGTCCCCCGGGGGAGAGAGACCCAGTACTTC
- | TRBJ1-5 | TRBD1 | TRBV5-8 | CASSWDRGGNQPQHF | TGTGCCAGCAGCTGGGACAGGGGAGGCAATCAGCCCCAGCATTTT
- | TRBJ2-1 | TRBD2 | TRBV19 | CASSMSAGGYNEQFF | TGTGCCAGTAGTATGTCGGCGGGGGGGTACAATGAGCAGTTCTTC
- | TRBJ2-7 | - | TRBV19 | CASSITGRYEQYF | TGTGCCAGTAGTATTACAGGGAGATACGAGCAGTACTTC
- | TRBJ1-3 | - | TRBV5-4 | CASSLQSSGNTIYF | TGTGCCAGCAGCTTACAGAGCTCTGGAAACACCATATATTTT
- | TRBJ2-7 | - | TRBV7-8 | CASSLARQPAYEQYF | TGTGCCAGCAGCTTAGCGAGGCAGCCAGCCTACGAGCAGTACTTC
- | TRBJ1-3 | - | TRBV6-1 | CASSVGVGGAGGNTIYF | TGTGCCAGCAGTGTGGGGGTCGGAGGGGCAGGGGGAAACACCATATATTTT
- | TRBJ2-2 | TRBD1 | TRBV25-1 | CASKPGGRSTGELFF | TGTGCCAGCAAACCAGGGGGCAGGAGCACCGGGGAGCTGTTTTTT
once | TRBJ1-2 | - | TRBV18 | CASSPFAGGASSANYGYTF | TGTGCCAGCTCACCATTTGCTGGGGGCGCATCTTCCGCTAACTATGGCTACACCTTC
once | TRBJ1-5 | - | TRBV19 | CASREEPNQPQHF | TGTGCCAGTAGGGAAGAGCCCAATCAGCCCCAGCATTTT
- | TRBJ1-1 | - | TRBV27 | CASFHAAGSNPEAFF | TGTGCCAGCTTCCACGCGGCAGGATCCAACCCTGAAGCTTTCTTT
- | TRBJ2-7 | TRBD2 | TRBV7-2 | CASSLEVAGGYEQYF | TGTGCCAGCAGCTTAGAGGTAGCGGGGGGCTACGAGCAGTACTTC
- | TRBJ1-4 | - | TRBV7-9 | CASRTGGEKLFF | TGTGCCAGCAGAACCGGGGGTGAAAAACTGTTTTTT
- | TRBJ2-1 | TRBD1 | TRBV11-3 | CASGTGFEQFF | TGTGCCAGCGGGACAGGGTTCGAGCAGTTCTTC
- | TRBJ1-1 | TRBD1 | TRBV4-3 | CASSPADRANTEAFF | TGCGCCAGCAGCCCCGCGGACAGGGCGAACACTGAAGCTTTCTTT
- | TRBJ2-7 | - | TRBV27 | CASSFAISYAYEQYF | TGTGCCAGCAGTTTCGCCATCTCCTATGCCTACGAGCAGTACTTC
- | TRBJ2-7 | TRBD1 | TRBV5-1 | CASSLTGTGSAEQYF | TGCGCCAGCAGCTTGACCGGGACAGGGTCGGCCGAGCAGTACTTC
- | TRBJ2-2 | TRBD1 | TRBV3-1/TRBV3-2 | CASSQRPGQGASGELFF | TGTGCCAGCAGCCAGCGTCCGGGACAGGGGGCCTCTGGGGAGCTGTTTTTT
- | TRBJ1-2 | - | TRBV19 | CASRLNHPGWTNYGYTF | TGTGCCAGTAGACTTAACCATCCGGGGTGGACTAACTATGGCTACACCTTC
- | TRBJ2-7 | TRBD1 | TRBV7-6 | CASSLEQGAYEQYF | TGTGCCAGCAGCTTAGAACAGGGGGCATACGAGCAGTACTTC
- | TRBJ2-2 | TRBD1 | TRBV29-1 | CSVEDGVRTGSTGELFF | TGCAGCGTTGAAGATGGGGTCCGGACAGGGTCCACCGGGGAGCTGTTTTTT
- | TRBJ2-3 | - | TRBV19 | CASSGWGTDTQYF | TGTGCCAGTAGTGGCTGGGGAACAGATACGCAGTATTTT
- | TRBJ1-4 | - | TRBV12-3/TRBV12-4 | CASSLRRAEKLFF | TGTGCCAGCAGTTTACGCAGGGCTGAAAAACTGTTTTTT
- | TRBJ1-3 | TRBD1 | TRBV12-5 | CASGRNRGISGNTIYF | TGTGCTAGTGGCCGGAACAGGGGAATCTCTGGAAACACCATATATTTT
- | TRBJ1-1 | - | TRBV5-1 | CASSLRGMNTEAFF | TGCGCCAGCAGCTTGCGAGGGATGAACACTGAAGCTTTCTTT
- | TRBJ2-1 | TRBD2 | TRBV6-4 | CASSYLAGVRGYNEQFF | TGTGCCAGCAGCTACTTGGCGGGGGTTAGAGGGTACAATGAGCAGTTCTTC
- | TRBJ2-7 | TRBD1 | TRBV4-1 | CASSQPTGSSYEQYF | TGCGCCAGCAGCCAACCGACAGGGAGCTCCTACGAGCAGTACTTC
- | TRBJ1-4 | - | TRBV18 | CASSPPWGAVNEKLFF | TGTGCCAGCTCACCACCCTGGGGGGCCGTGAATGAAAAACTGTTTTTT
- | TRBJ2-7 | - | TRBV6-5 | CASSYSGGLGTYEQYF | TGTGCCAGCAGTTATTCTGGGGGGCTTGGGACTTACGAGCAGTACTTC